One sample yielded the 28 T cell receptor beta chains listed below, sequenced in a study of vaccination and CD4 T cells after COVID-19. Treatment indicated: approximately 9-day PBMC culture with coronavirus spike peptide pools or control peptides (ViraFEST assay). Their specific antigens are unknown. The Oncomine TCR Beta short-read assay was applied to DNA of cultured CD4+ T cells. TCRdb reprocessed the PCR reads with MiXCR, giving one entry per CDR3 protein. This sample yields roughly 10,000 distinct CDR3 sequences, of which around 40% are seen a single time; approximately 30% belongs to the top ten. The source material was CD4+ T cells from blood, cultured in vitro. The source is a human donor who had recovered from COVID-19.

This sequence joins TRBV6-1 and TRBJ2-2; TRBD2 matches 7 bases. The germline CDR1 and CDR2 sequences are MNHNS and SASEGT. CDR3 length: 13 amino acids. J was trimmed by 5 bases and V by 7 bases; bases with no gene match: 4. CDR3 residues: CASTRAGTGELFF. CDR3 in DNA: TGTGCCAGCACCCGAGCGGGGACCGGGGAGCTGTTTTTT.

The rearrangement uses TRBV20-1 and TRBJ2-7, with 11 bases aligning to TRBD2. The CDR3 length is 16 residues. Germline assignment: CDR1 DFQATT and CDR2 SNEGSKA (reference sequence). V lost 0 bases to trimming and J lost 3 bases; unmatched junction nucleotides: 7. The CDR3 nucleotides are TGCAGTGCTAGAGACTCCCTAGCGGGGGGAGTCTACGAGCAGTACTTC. Its translation is CSARDSLAGGVYEQYF.

J is TRBJ2-7 and V is TRBV7-2, with TRBD2 matching over 9 bases. The V and J ends lost 6 bases and 0 bases, in that order; junction bases with no gene match: 15. Germline CDR1 reads SGHTA; CDR2 reads FQGNSA. CDR3 length: 18 residues. CDR3 residues: CASRAGTSSPVNSYEQYF. CDR3 DNA: TGTGCCAGCAGAGCCGGGACTAGCAGTCCAGTAAACTCCTACGAGCAGTACTTC.

The rearrangement uses TRBV30 and TRBJ2-5; 14 nucleotides align to TRBD2. This CDR3 has 16 amino acids. Germline CDR1 GTSNPN, CDR2 SVGIG (reference sequence). V lost 3 bases, J lost 4 bases, and 7 bases stayed unmatched. This chain's CDR3 is CAWRLTSGGAGETQYF. The CDR3 DNA reads TGTGCCTGGAGACTGACTAGCGGGGGGGCCGGAGAGACCCAGTACTTC. Supplemented by reference TRBV30 and TRBJ2-5, the full variable domain reads SQTIHQWPATLVQPVGSPLSLECTVEGTSNPNLYWYRQAAGRGLQLLFYSVGIGQISSEVPQNLSASRPQDRQFILSSKKLLLSDSGFYLCAWRLTSGGAGETQYFGPGTRLLVL.

This sequence joins TRBV20-1 and TRBJ1-5; D is undetermined. Trimming left V 5 bases short and J 3 bases short, with 8 bases between. Germline lookup yields CDR1 DFQATT and CDR2 SNEGSKA (reference sequence). The CDR3 consists of 12 residues. The CDR3 is CSAAASNQPQHF. The CDR3 DNA sequence: TGCAGTGCTGCCGCCTCCAATCAGCCCCAGCATTTT.

This clonotype has more than one count but fewer than ten. The CDR3 here is CASSYRAGANSPLHF. The DNA of the CDR3 is TGTGCCAGCAGTTACCGGGCTGGGGCTAATTCACCCCTCCACTTT. The chain links TRBV6-5 to TRBJ1-6; D perhaps matches TRBD1 (5 bases). This CDR3 spans 15 amino acids. Germline V gene data show CDR1 as MNHEY and CDR2 as SVGAGI. V lost 2 bases and J lost 6, with 11 bases in between.

The genes are TRBV7-8 and TRBJ2-7; D uncertain. Germline CDR1 reads SGHVS; CDR2 reads FQNEAQ. The CDR3 length is 13 residues. The V gene lost 1 base and the J gene lost 5 bases, with 9 bases spanning the gap. The CDR3 DNA reads TGTGCCAGCAGCTTAGATCTTAGGGACGAGCAGTACTTC. Amino acid sequence: CASSLDLRDEQYF.

This rearrangement joins TRBV20-1 to TRBJ1-1; 9 positions match TRBD1. Per the germline V gene, CDR1 is DFQATT and CDR2 is SNEGSKA (reference sequence). Trimming took 4 bases from V and 1 from J; bases not matched to a gene: 1. This CDR3 spans 13 amino acids. The CDR3 coding sequence is TGCAGTGCTACGGGACAGGGGAACACTGAAGCTTTCTTT. This gives the protein CSATGQGNTEAFF.

V is TRBV6-5 and J is TRBJ1-6; 8 positions agree with TRBD1. Germline CDR1 is MNHEY and CDR2 is SVGAGI. Trimming cost V 4 bases and J 5 bases; bases outside gene matches: 4. CDR3 length: 15 residues. CDR3 nucleotide sequence: TGTGCCAGCAGTTTGGACAGGGTGAATAATTCACCCCTCCACTTT. Its protein product is CASSLDRVNNSPLHF.

The CDR3 nucleotides are TGTGCCAGCAGCCCTTCCGACCGGGAGCTGTTTTTT. It codes for CASSPSDRELFF. The rearrangement uses TRBV11-3 and TRBJ2-2; the D is unclear. Germline V gene lookup returns CDR1 SGHNT and CDR2 YENEEA. The V end was cut by 5 bases, the J end by 9 bases, with 10 bases between. The CDR3 contains 12 residues.

The CDR3 loop reads CAWSVDRGHQPQHF. DNA of the CDR3: TGTGCCTGGAGTGTAGACAGGGGGCACCAGCCCCAGCATTTT. The genes are TRBV30 and TRBJ1-5; 10 bases line up with TRBD1. The junction had 3 bases not matched to a gene; V was cut back by 0 bases and J by 7 bases. CDR3 size: 14 residues. CDR1 and CDR2 (germline): GTSNPN, SVGIG (reference sequence).

The V call is TRBV6-2 or TRBV6-3, the J call TRBJ1-1; unclear D gene. This CDR3 contains 12 residues. The germline CDR1 and CDR2 sequences are MNHEY and SVGEGT. Trimming took 4 bases from V and 1 from J, leaving 4 bases between them. The CDR3 bases are TGTGCCAGCAGTTCAGCGAACACTGAAGCTTTCTTT. It yields the protein CASSSANTEAFF.

This clonotype was seen only a few times. The chain links TRBV6-1 to TRBJ2-3; 8 bases line up with TRBD1. V shed 5 bases, J shed 3 bases, and the junction held 4 bases outside the gene matches. The length of the CDR3 is 14 residues. The germline V gene has CDR1 MNHNS and CDR2 SASEGT. DNA of the CDR3: TGTGCCAGCAGTAAAGACAGGGGAACAGATACGCAGTATTTT. This codes for CASSKDRGTDTQYF.

The chain carries TRBV5-1 and TRBJ1-2; tentative D call: TRBD1 (6 bases). Germline assignment: CDR1 SGHRS and CDR2 YFSETQ. This CDR3 comprises 16 residues. Trimming removed 4 bases from V and 4 bases from J, with 20 bases in between. The CDR3 sequence is CASSLGIDRSGYGYTF. CDR3 sequence (DNA): TGCGCCAGCAGCCTCGGGATTGACAGGTCGGGCTATGGCTACACCTTC.

Here the CDR3 DNA reads TGTGCCAGCAGTGAAGGCGGGGGTTTTGGAAACACCATATATTTT. Translating it yields CASSEGGGFGNTIYF. The chain couples TRBV2 to TRBJ1-3; tentative D call: TRBD1 (5 bases). V lost 1 base and J 3 bases, leaving 10 bases between the germline ends. The CDR3 length is 15 residues. Germline CDR1 and CDR2: SNHLY and FYNNEI.

The chain uses TRBV19 and TRBJ1-5; possibly TRBD1 for D (6 bases). The CDR3 has 11 residues. V was pared by 4 bases and J by 12 bases, with 10 bases between. Germline assignment: CDR1 LNHDA and CDR2 SQIVND (reference sequence). The CDR3 DNA follows: TGTGCCAGTAGTAACCGACAGGACCAGCATTTT. This translates into CASSNRQDQHF.

The CDR3 DNA is TGCGCCAGCAGCTTGGGCAGCCCAGGGACCCAGTACTTC. Its translation: CASSLGSPGTQYF. The V call is TRBV5-1, the J call TRBJ2-5; no clear D gene. Germline values: CDR1 SGHRS, CDR2 YFSETQ. CDR3 length: 13 amino acids. V was cut by 0 bases and J by 7 bases, with 10 bases left in between.

The chain joins TRBV11-2 to TRBJ1-3; D is undetermined. The CDR3 totals 14 residues. The ends were cut back, 5 bases at V and 3 bases at J, with 11 bases in the middle. The germline gives CDR1 SGHAT, CDR2 FQNNGV. The CDR3: CASSPENDGNTIYF. CDR3 coding DNA: TGTGCCAGCAGCCCGGAGAACGATGGAAACACCATATATTTT.

This clonotype was observed a few times. The chain employs TRBV7-7 and TRBJ2-7; 8 nucleotides line up with TRBD2. Germline CDR1 reads SSHAT; CDR2 reads FNYEAQ (reference sequence). This CDR3 has 14 residues. V was clipped by 5 bases and J by 6 bases; unmatched bases: 9. The CDR3 DNA follows: TGTGCCAGCAGCCCACCCGGGACTAGTGGCGAGCAGTACTTC. It is translated as CASSPPGTSGEQYF.

This chain uses TRBV30 with TRBJ2-2; D is undetermined. The CDR3 covers 13 residues. Germline values: CDR1 GTSNPN, CDR2 SVGIG (reference sequence). Between the trimmed V and J ends, which lost 1 base and 5 bases, there was a span of 8 bases. For the CDR3, the DNA is TGTGCCTGGAGTGGCCAGAGGACCGGGGAGCTGTTTTTT. Translation gives CAWSGQRTGELFF. The full variable domain, in which reference TRBV30 and TRBJ2-2 provide the parts outside the CDR3, is SQTIHQWPATLVQPVGSPLSLECTVEGTSNPNLYWYRQAAGRGLQLLFYSVGIGQISSEVPQNLSASRPQDRQFILSSKKLLLSDSGFYLCAWSGQRTGELFFGEGSRLTVL.

This clonotype has only one observation. CDR3 sequence (DNA): TGCAGCGCGGGACAGAACCAAGAGACCCAGTACTTC. This sequence encodes CSAGQNQETQYF. The chain is built from TRBV29-1 and TRBJ2-5; 7 bases match TRBD1. The CDR3 is 12 residues long. The trim removed 7 bases at V and 0 bases at J, leaving 2 bases unmatched. Germline V gene lookup returns CDR1 SQVTM and CDR2 ANQGSEA.

The rearrangement uses TRBV7-2 and TRBJ1-3; tentatively, D is TRBD1 (6 bases). CDR3 length: 16 residues. V lost 5 bases and J lost 3, with 17 bases in between. Germline lookup yields CDR1 SGHTA and CDR2 FQGNSA. The chain's CDR3 is CASSTSTGPVGNTIYF. In DNA, the CDR3 is TGTGCCAGCAGCACTTCGACAGGCCCCGTTGGAAACACCATATATTTT.

This clonotype occurred a few times. The rearrangement links TRBV15 to TRBJ2-3; no reliable D call. CDR3 size: 15 residues. V dropped 4 bases and J dropped 1 base, with 12 bases sitting between them. Germline CDR1 and CDR2: LNHNV and YYDKDF (reference sequence). The chain's CDR3 is CATSKAPSRTDTQYF. DNA of the CDR3: TGTGCCACCAGCAAAGCCCCATCCCGCACAGATACGCAGTATTTT. Full variable domain (rest looked up from reference TRBV15 and TRBJ2-3): DAMVIQNPRYQVTQFGKPVTLSCSQTLNHNVMYWYQQKSSQAPKLLFHYYDKDFNNEADTPDNFQSRRPNTSFCFLDIRSPGLGDTAMYLCATSKAPSRTDTQYFGPGTRLTVL.

This clonotype occurred a few times. The CDR3 DNA reads as TGTGCCAGCAGCTTAGATGTCCAGGATTCACCCCTCCACTTT. Translating it yields CASSLDVQDSPLHF. This chain links TRBV11-3 with TRBJ1-6; unclear D gene. The CDR3 is made up of 14 amino acids. Trimming cost V 0 bases and J 8 bases, with 8 bases left between them. Per the germline V gene, CDR1 is SGHNT and CDR2 is YENEEA.

J is TRBJ1-2 and V is TRBV3-1; a weak D match, TRBD1 (5 bases). Trimming left V 1 base short and J 4 bases short, with 19 bases between. CDR1 is LGHDT and CDR2 is YNNKEL in the germline V gene (reference sequence). CDR3 length equals 17 residues. The CDR3 DNA reads as TGTGCCAGCAGCCAAGGGGGGACGGTCCGGACTGGCTATGGCTACACCTTC. Protein product: CASSQGGTVRTGYGYTF.

The chain uses TRBV6-5 and TRBJ1-1, with 7 bases that match TRBD1. This CDR3 comprises 13 residues. V gave up 4 bases and J gave up 4 bases; unmatched junction bases: 3. The germline CDR1 and CDR2 sequences are MNHEY and SVGAGI. The CDR3 loop reads CASSWDSSTEAFF. As DNA, the CDR3 is TGTGCCAGCAGTTGGGACAGCTCCACTGAAGCTTTCTTT.

The chain joins TRBV20-1 to TRBJ1-2; D may be TRBD1 (5 bases). The CDR3 is 11 residues long. Germline CDR1 and CDR2: DFQATT and SNEGSKA (reference sequence). V was shortened by 3 bases and J by 8 bases, with 10 bases between the two germline ends. The CDR3 loop reads CSARQGGGYTF. CDR3 in DNA: TGCAGTGCTAGGCAGGGCGGCGGCTACACCTTC.

The chain couples TRBV20-1 to TRBJ2-5, with TRBD2 identical over 8 bases. The CDR3 has 15 residues. The germline gives CDR1 DFQATT, CDR2 SNEGSKA (reference sequence). V shed 0 bases, J shed 6 bases, and the junction held 9 bases outside the gene matches. The CDR3 here is CSARDHGGGAQTQYF. The CDR3 nucleotides are TGCAGTGCTAGAGATCACGGGGGGGGCGCTCAGACCCAGTACTTC.